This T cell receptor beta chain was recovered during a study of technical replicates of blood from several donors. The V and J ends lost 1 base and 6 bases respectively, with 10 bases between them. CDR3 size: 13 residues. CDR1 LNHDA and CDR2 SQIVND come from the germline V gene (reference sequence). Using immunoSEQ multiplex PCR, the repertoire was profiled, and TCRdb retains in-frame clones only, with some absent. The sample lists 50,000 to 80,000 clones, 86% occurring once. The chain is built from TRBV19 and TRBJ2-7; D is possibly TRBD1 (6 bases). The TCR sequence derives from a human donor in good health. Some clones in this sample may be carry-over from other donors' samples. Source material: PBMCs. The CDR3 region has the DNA TGTGCCAGTAGTATAGCGTCAGGGGTCGAGCAGTACTTC. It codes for CASSIASGVEQYF.